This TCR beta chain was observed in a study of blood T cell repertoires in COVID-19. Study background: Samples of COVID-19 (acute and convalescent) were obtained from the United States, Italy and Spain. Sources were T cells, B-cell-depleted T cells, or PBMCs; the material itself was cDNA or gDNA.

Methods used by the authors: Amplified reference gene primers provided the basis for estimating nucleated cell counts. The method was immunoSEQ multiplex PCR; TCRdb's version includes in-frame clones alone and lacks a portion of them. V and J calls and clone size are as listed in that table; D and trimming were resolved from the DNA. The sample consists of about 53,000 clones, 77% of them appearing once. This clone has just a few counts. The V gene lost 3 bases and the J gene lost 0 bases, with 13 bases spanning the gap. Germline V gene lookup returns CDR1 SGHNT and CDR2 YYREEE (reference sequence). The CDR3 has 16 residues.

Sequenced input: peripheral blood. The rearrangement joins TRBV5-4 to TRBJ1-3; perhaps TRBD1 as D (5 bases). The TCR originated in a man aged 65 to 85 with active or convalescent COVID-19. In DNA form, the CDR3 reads TGTGCCAGCAGCTCCCGACAGTCCCCCTCTGGAAACACCATATATTTT. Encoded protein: CASSSRQSPSGNTIYF.